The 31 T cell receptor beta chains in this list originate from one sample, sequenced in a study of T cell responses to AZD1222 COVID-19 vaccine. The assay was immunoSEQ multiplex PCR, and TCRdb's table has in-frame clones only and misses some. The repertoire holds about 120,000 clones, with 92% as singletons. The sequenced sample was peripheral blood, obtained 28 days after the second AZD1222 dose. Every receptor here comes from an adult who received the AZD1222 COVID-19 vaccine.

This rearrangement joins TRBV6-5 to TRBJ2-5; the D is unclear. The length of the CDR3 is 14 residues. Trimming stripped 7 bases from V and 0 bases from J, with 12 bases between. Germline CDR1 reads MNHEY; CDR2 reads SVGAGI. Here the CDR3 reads CASTLHQYQETQYF. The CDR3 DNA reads TGTGCCAGCACCCTCCACCAGTACCAAGAGACCCAGTACTTC.

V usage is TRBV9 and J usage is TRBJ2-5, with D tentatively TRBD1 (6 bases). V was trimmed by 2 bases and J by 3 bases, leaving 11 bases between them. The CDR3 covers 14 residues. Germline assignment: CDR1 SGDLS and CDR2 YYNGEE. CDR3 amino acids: CASSVGAGEETQYF. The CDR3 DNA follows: TGTGCCAGCAGCGTGGGGGCGGGTGAAGAGACCCAGTACTTC.

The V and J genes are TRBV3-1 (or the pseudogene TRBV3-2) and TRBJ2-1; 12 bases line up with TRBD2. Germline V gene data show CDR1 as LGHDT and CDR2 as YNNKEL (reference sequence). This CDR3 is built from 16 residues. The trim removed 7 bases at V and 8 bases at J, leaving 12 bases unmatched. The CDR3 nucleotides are TGTGCCAGCAAATTTATAAGGGGGACTAGCGGGTATGAGCAGTTCTTC. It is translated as CASKFIRGTSGYEQFF.

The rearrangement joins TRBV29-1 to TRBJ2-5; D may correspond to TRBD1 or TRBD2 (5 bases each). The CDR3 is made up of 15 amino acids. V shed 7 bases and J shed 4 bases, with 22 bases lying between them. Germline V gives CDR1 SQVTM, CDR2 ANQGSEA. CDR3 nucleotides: TGCAGCGCCGATGGGGGTCTCGACCTGGGAGAGACCCAGTACTTC. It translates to CSADGGLDLGETQYF.

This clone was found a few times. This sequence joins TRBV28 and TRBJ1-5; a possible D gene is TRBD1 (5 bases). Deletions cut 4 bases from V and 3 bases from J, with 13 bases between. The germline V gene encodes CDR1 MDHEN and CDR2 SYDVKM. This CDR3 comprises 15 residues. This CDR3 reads CASSSRDGNNQPQHF. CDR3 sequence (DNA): TGTGCCAGCAGTTCCCGGGACGGAAACAATCAGCCCCAGCATTTT. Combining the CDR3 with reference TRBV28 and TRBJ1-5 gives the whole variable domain DVKVTQSSRYLVKRTGEKVFLECVQDMDHENMFWYRQDPGLGLRLIYFSYDVKMKEKGDIPEGYSVSREKKERFSLILESASTNQTSMYLCASSSRDGNNQPQHFGDGTRLSIL.

This CDR3 is CASSQEFYSGNTIYF. In DNA form, the CDR3 reads TGCGCCAGCAGCCAAGAGTTCTATTCTGGAAACACCATATATTTT. The chain links TRBV4-1 to TRBJ1-3; no firm D call. V lost 0 bases and J lost 1, with 7 bases in between. Germline V lookup: CDR1 MGHRA, CDR2 YSYEKL. The CDR3 has 15 amino acids.

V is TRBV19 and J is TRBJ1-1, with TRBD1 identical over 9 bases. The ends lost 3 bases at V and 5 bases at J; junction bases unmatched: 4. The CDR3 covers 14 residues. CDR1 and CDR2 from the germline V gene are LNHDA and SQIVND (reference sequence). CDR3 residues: CASSITGGLTEAFF. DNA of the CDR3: TGTGCCAGTAGTATTACAGGGGGCTTAACTGAAGCTTTCTTT.

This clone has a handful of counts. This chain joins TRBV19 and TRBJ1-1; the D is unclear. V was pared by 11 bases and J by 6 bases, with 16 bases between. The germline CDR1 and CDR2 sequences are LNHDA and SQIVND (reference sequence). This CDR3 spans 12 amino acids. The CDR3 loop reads CAPGREESEAFF. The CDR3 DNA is TGTGCCCCTGGGAGGGAGGAGTCTGAAGCTTTCTTT. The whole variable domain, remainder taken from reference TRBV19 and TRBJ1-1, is DGGITQSPKYLFRKEGQNVTLSCEQNLNHDAMYWYRQDPGQGLRLIYYSQIVNDFQKGDIAEGYSVSREKKESFPLTVTSAQKNPTAFYLCAPGREESEAFFGQGTRLTVV.

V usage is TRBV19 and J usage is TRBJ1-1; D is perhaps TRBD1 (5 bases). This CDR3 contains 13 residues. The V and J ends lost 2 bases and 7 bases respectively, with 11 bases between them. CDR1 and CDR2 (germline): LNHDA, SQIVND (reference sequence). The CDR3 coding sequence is TGTGCCAGTAGTATACCTGGGGACCTTGAAGCTTTCTTT. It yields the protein CASSIPGDLEAFF.

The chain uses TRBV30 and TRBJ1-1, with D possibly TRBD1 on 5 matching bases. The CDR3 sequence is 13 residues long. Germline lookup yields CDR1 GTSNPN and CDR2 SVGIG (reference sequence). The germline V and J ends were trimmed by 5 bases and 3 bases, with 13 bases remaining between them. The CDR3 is CAWAHSGDTEAFF. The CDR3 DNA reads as TGTGCCTGGGCACACTCGGGGGACACTGAAGCTTTCTTT.

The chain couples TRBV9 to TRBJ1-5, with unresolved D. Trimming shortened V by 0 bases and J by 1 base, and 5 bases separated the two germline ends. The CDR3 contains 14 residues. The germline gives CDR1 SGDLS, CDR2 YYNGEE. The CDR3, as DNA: TGTGCCAGCAGCGTAGGTCTAAGCAATCAGCCCCAGCATTTT. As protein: CASSVGLSNQPQHF.

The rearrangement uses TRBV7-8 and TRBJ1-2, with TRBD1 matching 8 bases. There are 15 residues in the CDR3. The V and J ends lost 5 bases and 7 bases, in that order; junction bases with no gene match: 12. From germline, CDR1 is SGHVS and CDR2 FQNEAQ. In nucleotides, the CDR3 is TGTGCCAGCAGCCGGCAGGGACAGGATTCGGTTGGCTACACCTTC. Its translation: CASSRQGQDSVGYTF. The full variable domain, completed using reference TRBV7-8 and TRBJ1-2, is GAGVSQSPRYKVAKRGQDVALRCDPISGHVSLFWYQQALGQGPEFLTYFQNEAQLDKSGLPSDRFFAERPEGSVSTLKIQRTQQEDSAVYLCASSRQGQDSVGYTFGSGTRLTVV.

As DNA, the CDR3 is TGTGCGACCCGGGCAGCCGGGGAGCTGTTTTTT. Residues: CATRAAGELFF. The chain combines TRBV6-5 with TRBJ2-2; D is uncertain. The CDR3 contains 11 residues. Germline V gene data show CDR1 as MNHEY and CDR2 as SVGAGI.

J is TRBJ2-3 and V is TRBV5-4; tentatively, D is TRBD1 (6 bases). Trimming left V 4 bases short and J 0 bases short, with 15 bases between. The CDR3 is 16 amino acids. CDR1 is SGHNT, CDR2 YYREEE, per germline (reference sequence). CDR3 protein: CASSRQVQPSTDTQYF. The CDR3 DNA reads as TGTGCCAGCAGCCGACAGGTCCAACCTAGCACAGATACGCAGTATTTT.

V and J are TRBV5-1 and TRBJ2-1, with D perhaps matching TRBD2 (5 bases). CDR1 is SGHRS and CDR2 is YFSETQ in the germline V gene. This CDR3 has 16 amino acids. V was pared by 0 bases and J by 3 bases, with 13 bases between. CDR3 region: CASSLDGGYIYNEQFF. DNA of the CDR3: TGCGCCAGCAGCTTGGACGGAGGCTACATCTACAATGAGCAGTTCTTC.

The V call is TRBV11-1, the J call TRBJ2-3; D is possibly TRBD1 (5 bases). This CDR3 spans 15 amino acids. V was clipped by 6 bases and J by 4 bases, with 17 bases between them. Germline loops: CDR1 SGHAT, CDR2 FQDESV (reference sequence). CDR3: CASSLGQGIADTQYF. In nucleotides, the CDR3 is TGTGCCAGCAGTTTGGGTCAGGGTATCGCAGATACGCAGTATTTT.

CDR3: CATSEKRPRNEQFF. CDR3 sequence (DNA): TGTGCCACCAGCGAGAAGAGGCCGAGGAATGAGCAGTTCTTC. The rearrangement links TRBV15 to TRBJ2-1; D not certain. V lost 5 bases to trimming and J lost 7 bases, with 15 bases between them. CDR3 size: 14 residues. Germline V gives CDR1 LNHNV, CDR2 YYDKDF (reference sequence).

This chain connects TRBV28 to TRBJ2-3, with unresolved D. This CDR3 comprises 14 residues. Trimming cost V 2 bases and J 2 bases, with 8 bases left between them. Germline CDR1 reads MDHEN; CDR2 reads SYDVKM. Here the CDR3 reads CASSLMADTDTQYF. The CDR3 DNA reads TGTGCCAGCAGTTTAATGGCAGACACAGATACGCAGTATTTT.

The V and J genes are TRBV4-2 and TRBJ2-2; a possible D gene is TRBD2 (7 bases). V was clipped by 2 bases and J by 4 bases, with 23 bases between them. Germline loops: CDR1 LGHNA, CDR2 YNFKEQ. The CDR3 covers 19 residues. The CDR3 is CASSQSGSPRGRVTGELFF. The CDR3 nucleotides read TGTGCCAGCAGCCAATCTGGGTCCCCTAGGGGGAGGGTCACCGGGGAGCTGTTTTTT.

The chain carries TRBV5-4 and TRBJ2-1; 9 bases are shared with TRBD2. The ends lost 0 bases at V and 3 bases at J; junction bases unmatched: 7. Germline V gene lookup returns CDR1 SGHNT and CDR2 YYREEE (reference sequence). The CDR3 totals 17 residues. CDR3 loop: CASSLALAGPDYNEQFF. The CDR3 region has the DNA TGTGCCAGCAGCTTGGCCCTAGCGGGACCAGACTACAATGAGCAGTTCTTC.

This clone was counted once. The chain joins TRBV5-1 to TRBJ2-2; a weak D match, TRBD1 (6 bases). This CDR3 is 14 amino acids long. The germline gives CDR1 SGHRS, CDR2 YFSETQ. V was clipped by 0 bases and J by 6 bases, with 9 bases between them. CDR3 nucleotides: TGCGCCAGCAGCTTGGCCGGACAGTCCGGGGAGCTGTTTTTT. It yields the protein CASSLAGQSGELFF.

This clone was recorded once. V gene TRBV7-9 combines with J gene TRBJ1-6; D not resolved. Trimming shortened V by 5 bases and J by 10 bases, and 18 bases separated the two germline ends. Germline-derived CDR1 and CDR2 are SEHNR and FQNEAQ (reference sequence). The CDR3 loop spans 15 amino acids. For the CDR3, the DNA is TGTGCCAGCAGCCCCCTGGCGGGAGTAGGATCACCCCTCCACTTT. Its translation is CASSPLAGVGSPLHF.

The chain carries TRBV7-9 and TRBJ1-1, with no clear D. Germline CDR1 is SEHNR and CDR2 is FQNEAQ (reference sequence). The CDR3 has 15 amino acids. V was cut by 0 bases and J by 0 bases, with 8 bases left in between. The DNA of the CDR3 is TGTGCCAGCAGCTTAGCGGTATATCTGAACACTGAAGCTTTCTTT. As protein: CASSLAVYLNTEAFF.

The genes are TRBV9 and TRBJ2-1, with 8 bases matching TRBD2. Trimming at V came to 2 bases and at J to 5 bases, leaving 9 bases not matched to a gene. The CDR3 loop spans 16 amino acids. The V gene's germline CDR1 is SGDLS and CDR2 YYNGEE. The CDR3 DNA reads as TGTGCCAGCAGCGTCTCCGGGACTAGGATTAACAATGAGCAGTTCTTC. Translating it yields CASSVSGTRINNEQFF. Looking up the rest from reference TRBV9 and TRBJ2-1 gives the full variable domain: DSGVTQTPKHLITATGQRVTLRCSPRSGDLSVYWYQQSLDQGLQFLIQYYNGEERAKGNILERFSAQQFPDLHSELNLSSLELGDSALYFCASSVSGTRINNEQFFGPGTRLTVL.

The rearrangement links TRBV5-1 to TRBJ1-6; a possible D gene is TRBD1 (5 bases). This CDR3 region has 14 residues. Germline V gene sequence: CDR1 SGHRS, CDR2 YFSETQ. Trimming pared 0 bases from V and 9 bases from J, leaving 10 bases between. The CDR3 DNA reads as TGCGCCAGCAGCTTGGCCCTTGGGGGTTCACCCCTCCACTTT. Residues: CASSLALGGSPLHF.

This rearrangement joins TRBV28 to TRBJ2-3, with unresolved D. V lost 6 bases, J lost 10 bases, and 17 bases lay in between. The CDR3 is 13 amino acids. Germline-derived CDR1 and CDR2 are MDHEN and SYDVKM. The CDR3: CASRFPLAVAQYF. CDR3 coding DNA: TGTGCCAGCAGATTTCCCCTTGCGGTAGCGCAGTATTTT.

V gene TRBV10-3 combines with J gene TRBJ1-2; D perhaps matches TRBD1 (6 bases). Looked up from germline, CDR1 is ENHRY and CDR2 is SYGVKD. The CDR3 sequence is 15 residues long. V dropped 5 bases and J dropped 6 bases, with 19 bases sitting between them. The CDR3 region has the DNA TGTGCCATCAGTCTCCCCCTGGGGGGGGCCAATGGCTACACCTTC. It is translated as CAISLPLGGANGYTF.

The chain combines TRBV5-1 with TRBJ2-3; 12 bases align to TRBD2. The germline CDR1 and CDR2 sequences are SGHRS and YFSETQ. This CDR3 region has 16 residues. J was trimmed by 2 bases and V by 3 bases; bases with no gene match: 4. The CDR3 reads CASSSTSGSYTDTQYF. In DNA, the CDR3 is TGCGCCAGCAGCTCGACTAGCGGGAGTTACACAGATACGCAGTATTTT.

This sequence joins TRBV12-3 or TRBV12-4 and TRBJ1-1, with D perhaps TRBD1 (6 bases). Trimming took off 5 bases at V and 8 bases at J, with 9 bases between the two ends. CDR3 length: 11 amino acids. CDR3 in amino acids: CASSRTEEAFF. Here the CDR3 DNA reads TGTGCCAGCAGTAGGACAGAAGAAGCTTTCTTT.

The CDR3 DNA reads TGTGCCAGCAGCCAGGGGGCTGGAAACACCATATATTTT. It codes for CASSQGAGNTIYF. This rearrangement joins TRBV11-2 to TRBJ1-3; 7 bases agree with TRBD1. The CDR3 spans 13 residues. Germline V CDR1 and CDR2: SGHAT, FQNNGV. J lost 2 bases, V lost 5 bases, and 0 bases had no gene match.

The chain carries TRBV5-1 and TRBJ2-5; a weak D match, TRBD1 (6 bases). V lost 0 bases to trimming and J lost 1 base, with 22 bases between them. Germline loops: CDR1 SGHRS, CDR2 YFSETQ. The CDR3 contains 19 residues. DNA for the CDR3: TGCGCCAGCAGCTTGGGGAATATTAGGCCCTGGGACACCCAAGAGACCCAGTACTTC. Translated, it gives CASSLGNIRPWDTQETQYF.